This T cell receptor (beta chain) comes out of a study of human T cells and chemical hapten exposure. Total RNA was extracted from unfractionated whole blood. CDR3 length: 14 amino acids. CDR1 MNHNS and CDR2 SASEGT come from the germline V gene. With V trimmed by 3 bases and J by 8 bases, 6 bases remained unmatched. For the library, individual cDNA molecules each received unique molecular identifiers. Per the original data handling: A per-sample median of around 100,000 TCRs was observed, with a range of about 20,000 to 690,600. One entry per CDR3 protein results from TCRdb running MiXCR on the 5' RACE reads. TCRdb assigned the V and J calls; the authors' analysis was not used. The sample includes over 95,000 distinct CDR3 sequences, 15% to 20% of them seen just once. This clonotype was observed a handful of times.

This TCR came from a human donor in good health. The chain uses TRBV6-1 and TRBJ1-2; 10 bases match TRBD1. The CDR3 DNA follows: TGTGCCAGCAGTGAGAGGGACAGGGGTGGAGGCTACACCTTC. Protein product: CASSERDRGGGYTF.